The next 10 T cell receptor beta chains were all read from a single sample in a study of blood T cells in healthy people across ages. A second roughly 6 to 12 cycle PCR used barcoded and J-beta primers. From the 5' RACE reads, TCRdb called clonotypes with MiXCR, one entry per CDR3 protein. The sample records about 930,000 distinct CDR3 sequences, 25% to 35% being singletons. Separately, the same data were catalogued under a study of T cells of mothers and their children.

The source material was blood. These receptors came from a woman aged 40 to 50 in good health.

This sequence joins TRBV28 and TRBJ1-5, with 9 bases matching TRBD1. The CDR3 has 20 amino acids. V shed 4 bases and J 2 bases; nucleotides not matched to a gene: 18. The germline V gene has CDR1 MDHEN and CDR2 SYDVKM. The CDR3 loop reads CASSYQSGTGRWSGNQPQHF. The CDR3 coding sequence is TGTGCCAGCAGTTATCAATCCGGGACAGGGAGGTGGTCTGGCAATCAGCCCCAGCATTTT. The variable domain in full, completed from reference TRBV28 and TRBJ1-5, reads DVKVTQSSRYLVKRTGEKVFLECVQDMDHENMFWYRQDPGLGLRLIYFSYDVKMKEKGDIPEGYSVSREKKERFSLILESASTNQTSMYLCASSYQSGTGRWSGNQPQHFGDGTRLSIL.

The chain uses TRBV28 and TRBJ2-1; unclear D gene. Germline V gene sequence: CDR1 MDHEN, CDR2 SYDVKM. The CDR3 is 14 residues long. Trimming took off 3 bases at V and 4 bases at J, with 10 bases between the two ends. The CDR3 reads CASSFADIYNEQFF. The DNA of the CDR3 is TGTGCCAGCAGTTTCGCTGACATTTACAATGAGCAGTTCTTC.

The genes are TRBV28 and TRBJ1-1; 7 bases map to TRBD1. The germline V gene has CDR1 MDHEN and CDR2 SYDVKM. CDR3 size: 13 residues. The V gene end was trimmed by 7 bases and the J gene end by 8 bases; junction bases not matched to a gene: 10. The CDR3 nucleotides are TGTGCCAGCAACCCCCGACAGGGCCCAGAAGCTTTCTTT. This codes for CASNPRQGPEAFF.

The chain has TRBV3-1 and TRBJ1-5; the match to TRBD1 covers 8 bases. The CDR3 runs 16 residues. J was trimmed by 4 bases and V by 1 base; bases with no gene match: 6. Germline-derived CDR1 and CDR2 are LGHDT and YNNKEL (reference sequence). As DNA, the CDR3 is TGTGCCAGCAGCCAAGGAACAGGGGGGTGGAATCAGCCCCAGCATTTT. Amino acid sequence: CASSQGTGGWNQPQHF.

This clonotype was picked up many times. The rearrangement uses TRBV20-1 and TRBJ1-5, with 7 bases identical to TRBD1. CDR1 is DFQATT and CDR2 is SNEGSKA in the germline V gene (reference sequence). The CDR3 extends over 15 amino acids. Trimming cost V 4 bases and J 4 bases; bases outside gene matches: 10. For the CDR3, the DNA is TGCAGTGCTATCACAGGGGTGTCCTTAAATCAGCCCCAGCATTTT. It encodes CSAITGVSLNQPQHF.

The CDR3 bases are TGTGCCAGCAGTCCCGACCGGGGCAGGAGAGACACTGAAGCTTTCTTT. Translated: CASSPDRGRRDTEAFF. The V and J genes are TRBV7-2 and TRBJ1-1; TRBD1 might be the D (5 bases). Germline-derived CDR1 and CDR2 are SGHTA and FQGNSA. This CDR3 is built from 16 residues. V was pared by 6 bases and J by 3 bases, with 20 bases between.

This clonotype was picked up a small number of times. DNA for the CDR3: TGCGCCAGCAGCTTGGGTCAGGGAGGGGATCAGCCCCAGCATTTT. This encodes CASSLGQGGDQPQHF. The chain combines TRBV5-1 with TRBJ1-5, with D possibly matching TRBD1 (5 bases). The CDR3 is 15 residues long. Deletions cut 0 bases from V and 5 bases from J, with 12 bases between. Per the germline V gene, CDR1 is SGHRS and CDR2 is YFSETQ.

This clonotype was detected many times. V usage is TRBV7-9 and J usage is TRBJ2-3, with D maybe TRBD2 (5 bases). The V and J ends lost 5 bases and 0 bases respectively, with 15 bases between them. The CDR3 contains 16 residues. Germline assignment: CDR1 SEHNR and CDR2 FQNEAQ (reference sequence). CDR3 region: CASSPARLASTDTQYF. As DNA, the CDR3 is TGTGCCAGCAGCCCGGCCCGGCTAGCAAGCACAGATACGCAGTATTTT.

With regard to this clonotype: One junction end does not reproduce the germline sequence, and a read error may be involved. V is TRBV6-6 and J is TRBJ2-4; 12 bases are shared with TRBD2. The germline V gene has CDR1 MNHNY and CDR2 SVGAGI (reference sequence). The CDR3 sequence is 16 residues long. CDR3 region: CAGRGLAGLAKNIQYF. The CDR3 DNA sequence: TGTGCCGGCAGAGGACTAGCGGGACTAGCCAAAAACATTCAGTACTTC.

This chain links TRBV20-1 with TRBJ2-5; 9 nucleotides match TRBD2. The CDR3 sequence is 15 residues long. Germline V gene sequence: CDR1 DFQATT, CDR2 SNEGSKA (reference sequence). V dropped 0 bases and J dropped 7; count of bases not matched to a gene: 9. Here the CDR3 reads CSARDPAGGPATQYF. The CDR3 coding sequence is TGCAGTGCTAGAGATCCGGCGGGGGGGCCAGCGACCCAGTACTTC.